This T cell receptor beta chain was captured in a study of identical twins. Whole-study results and caveats: Instead of following the same donors, the conclusions were based on cross-sectional statistical analysis. Out-of-frame alpha sequences shared by twins showed excess low generation probability.

TCRdb itself ran the 5' RACE reads through MiXCR, one entry per CDR3 protein. The sample records 200,000 to 250,000 distinct CDR3 sequences, more than 13% being singletons. Each donor (without exception) was a healthy Caucasian. V trimming: 6 bases; J trimming: 4 bases; junction bases outside the gene matches: 3. The CDR3 runs 14 residues. Germline loops: CDR1 KGHDR, CDR2 SFDVKD. This clonotype appeared many times. The antigen remains unidentified. The source material was memory (CD45RO+) T cells sorted from blood. This TCR came from a woman aged 18-35 years in good health. The chain uses TRBV24-1 and TRBJ2-2, with 8 bases matching TRBD1. CDR3 residues: CATSRGQGTGELFF. In DNA form, the CDR3 reads TGTGCCACCAGTCGTGGACAGGGCACCGGGGAGCTGTTTTTT.